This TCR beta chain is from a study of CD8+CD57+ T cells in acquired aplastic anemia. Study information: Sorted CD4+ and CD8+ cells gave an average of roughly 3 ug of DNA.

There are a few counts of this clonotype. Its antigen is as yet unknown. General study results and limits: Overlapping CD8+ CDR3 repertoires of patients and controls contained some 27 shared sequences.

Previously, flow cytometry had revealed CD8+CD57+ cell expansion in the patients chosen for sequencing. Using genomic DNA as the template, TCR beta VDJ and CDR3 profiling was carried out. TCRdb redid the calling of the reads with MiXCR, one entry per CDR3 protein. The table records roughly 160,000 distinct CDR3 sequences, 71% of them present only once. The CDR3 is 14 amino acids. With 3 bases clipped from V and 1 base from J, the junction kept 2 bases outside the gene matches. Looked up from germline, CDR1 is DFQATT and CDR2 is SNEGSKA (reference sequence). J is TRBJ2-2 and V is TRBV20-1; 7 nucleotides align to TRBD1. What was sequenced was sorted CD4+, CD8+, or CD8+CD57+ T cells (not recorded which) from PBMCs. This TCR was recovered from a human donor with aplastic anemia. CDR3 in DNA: TGCAGTGCTAGGGCAGGGGGGAACACCGGGGAGCTGTTTTTT. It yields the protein CSARAGGNTGELFF.